Detailed here is one T cell receptor beta chain. Its antigen is undetermined. This record belongs to a study of T cell responses to AZD1222 COVID-19 vaccine. Trimming stripped 2 bases from V and 6 bases from J, with 9 bases between. The germline CDR1 and CDR2 sequences are SGHDT and YYEEEE. The CDR3 sequence is 12 residues long. Findings and limits, study-wide: Following two doses of AZD1222, Spike-specific TCR breadth and depth rose.

TCRdb's table, derived via immunoSEQ multiplex PCR, lists solely in-frame clones and lacks some. The table includes 130,000 to 150,000 clones, 75% to 95% detected once. Source: peripheral blood, taken on day 0 of AZD1222 vaccination. The origin of this receptor is an adult in good health. The chain combines TRBV5-6 with TRBJ2-7; no clear D. CDR3 DNA: TGTGCCAGCAGCTTTTTTGACTCCGAGCAGTACTTC. Translating gives CASSFFDSEQYF.